This record covers a single TCR beta chain. In the original analysis: Nucleated cell counts were estimated from reference gene primer amplification. Only in-frame clones appear in the TCRdb table, and some are missing; sequencing was by immunoSEQ multiplex PCR. D and trimming come from the DNA, and the V and J calls and clone size come from that table. The data show over 200,000 clones, with 65% to 85% seen just once and about 27% held by the top ten. The V gene's germline CDR1 is LGHDT and CDR2 YNNKEL (reference sequence). The CDR3 has 13 residues. V lost 0 bases to trimming and J lost 6 bases, with 9 bases between them. The entry originates in a study of blood T cell repertoires in COVID-19. Background on the study: Sites across the United States, Italy and Spain contributed samples from acute and convalescent COVID-19. T cells, B-cell-depleted T cells, or PBMCs provided the cDNA or gDNA that served as material.

The J gene is TRBJ2-7, the V gene TRBV3-1 (or the pseudogene TRBV3-2); D remains ambiguous. Material for sequencing was peripheral blood. The receptor comes from a man in his forties or fifties with acute or convalescent COVID-19. CDR3 DNA: TGTGCCAGCAGCCAAGACCTTAGCATCGAGCAGTACTTC. Encoded protein: CASSQDLSIEQYF.